Included here is one T cell receptor beta chain sequence, with context. Its specificity is unknown. The time point is: week 23, last vaccination. All doses held 300 ug of mutant IDH1 20-mer peptide, with topical imiquimod. New IDH1-mutant, ATRX-lost WHO grade 3 or 4 astrocytomas occurred in donors. The data are from a study of a mutant IDH1 vaccine in newly diagnosed glioma. Study context: Earlier therapy was either radiotherapy, temozolomide, or both, and most got both.

Sequencing used immunoSEQ multiplex PCR; TCRdb keeps in-frame clones, though not all of them. The data contain roughly 74,000 clones, about 85% of them singletons. This CDR3 spans 14 amino acids. Germline values: CDR1 MNHEY, CDR2 SMNVEV (reference sequence). The V and J ends lost 6 bases and 1 base, in that order; junction bases with no gene match: 4. Study outcomes and limitations: Induction of immune responses by the vaccine occurred in about 93% of patients.

Here the sequenced sample was PBMCs, taken from a glioma patient whose treatment included an IDH1 peptide vaccine. The receptor comes from a woman between 45 and 60 years old with glioma. This chain uses TRBV27 with TRBJ2-7, with TRBD2 matching over 9 bases. CDR3 protein: CASRGLAGSYEQYF. CDR3 bases: TGTGCCAGCAGGGGACTAGCCGGATCCTACGAGCAGTACTTC.